This TCR beta chain was identified in a study of beta chain features in type 1 diabetes. Study context: Comparable age, gender and cell yields were observed in patients relative to healthy donors. Study-level results: Among type 1 diabetes patients, VDJ junctions had fewer insertions and more deletions. Researchers reported that naive, central memory and Treg TCRB repertoires appeared more similar in patients than in healthy donors. Whether TCRB rearrangement is influenced by HLA type was left unresolved in this analysis.

Trimming took 0 bases from V and 1 from J, leaving 6 bases between them. The CDR3 sequence is 15 residues long. Germline values: CDR1 SGHTA, CDR2 FQGTGA. A remark on this clone: The antigen remains undetermined.

All of the isolated RNA was reverse transcribed, so expressed TCRB transcripts were sequenced. Clones were read by immunoSEQ multiplex PCR, and TCRdb kept only the in-frame ones, dropping some. The table records hundreds of thousands of clones, about 9.3% of them present only once. Material: naive CD4+ T cells from blood. This chain uses TRBV7-3 with TRBJ2-2; unclear D gene. The source is a woman under 30 in good health. CDR3 nucleotides: TGTGCCAGCAGCTTAACGACGGGGAACACCGGGGAGCTGTTTTTT. Its translation: CASSLTTGNTGELFF. Complete variable domain (other parts from reference TRBV7-3 and TRBJ2-2): GAGVSQTPSNKVTEKGKYVELRCDPISGHTALYWYRQSLGQGPEFLIYFQGTGAADDSGLPNDRFFAVRPEGSVSTLKIQRTERGDSAVYLCASSLTTGNTGELFFGEGSRLTVL.